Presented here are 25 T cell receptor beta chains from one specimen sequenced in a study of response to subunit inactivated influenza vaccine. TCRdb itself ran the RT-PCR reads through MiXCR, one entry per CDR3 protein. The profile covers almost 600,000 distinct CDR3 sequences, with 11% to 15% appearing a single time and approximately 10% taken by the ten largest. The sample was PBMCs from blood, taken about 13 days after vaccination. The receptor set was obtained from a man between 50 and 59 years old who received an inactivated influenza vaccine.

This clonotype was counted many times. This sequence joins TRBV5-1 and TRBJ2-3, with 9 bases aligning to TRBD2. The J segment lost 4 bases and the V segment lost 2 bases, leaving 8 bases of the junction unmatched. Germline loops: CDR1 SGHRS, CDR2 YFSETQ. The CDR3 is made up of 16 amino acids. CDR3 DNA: TGCGCCAGCAGCTTACAGGGGCGGGAGGGCGCAGATACGCAGTATTTT. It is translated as CASSLQGREGADTQYF.

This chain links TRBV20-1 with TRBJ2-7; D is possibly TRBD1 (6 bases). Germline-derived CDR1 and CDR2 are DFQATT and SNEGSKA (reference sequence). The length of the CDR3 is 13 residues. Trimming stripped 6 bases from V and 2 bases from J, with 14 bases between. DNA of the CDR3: TGCAGTGCCGAACCGACAGGCGCCTACGAGCAGTACTTC. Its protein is CSAEPTGAYEQYF.

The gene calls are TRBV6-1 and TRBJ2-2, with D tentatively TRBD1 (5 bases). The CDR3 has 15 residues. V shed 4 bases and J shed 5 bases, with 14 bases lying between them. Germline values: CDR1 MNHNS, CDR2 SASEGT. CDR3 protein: CASSVRRGMTGELFF. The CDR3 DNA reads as TGTGCCAGCAGTGTACGAAGGGGCATGACCGGGGAGCTGTTTTTT.

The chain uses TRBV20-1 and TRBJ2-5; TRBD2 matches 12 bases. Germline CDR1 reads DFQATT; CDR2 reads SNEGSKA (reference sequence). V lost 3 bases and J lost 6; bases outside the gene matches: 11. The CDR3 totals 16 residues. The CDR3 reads CSASEASGRAVQTQYF. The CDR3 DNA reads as TGCAGTGCTAGTGAGGCTAGCGGGAGGGCCGTACAGACCCAGTACTTC.

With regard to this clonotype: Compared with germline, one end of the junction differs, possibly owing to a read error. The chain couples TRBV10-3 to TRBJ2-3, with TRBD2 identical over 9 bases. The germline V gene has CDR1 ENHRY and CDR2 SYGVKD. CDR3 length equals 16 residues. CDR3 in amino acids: CAISESSGRSPDTQSF. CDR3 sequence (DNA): TGTGCCATCAGTGAGTCCAGCGGGAGGAGCCCAGATACGCAGTCTTTT.

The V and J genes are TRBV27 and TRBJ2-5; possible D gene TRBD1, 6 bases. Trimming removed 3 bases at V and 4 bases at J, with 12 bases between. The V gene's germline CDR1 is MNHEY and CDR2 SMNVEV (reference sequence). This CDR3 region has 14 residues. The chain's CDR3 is CASSFQGMGETQYF. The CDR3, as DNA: TGTGCCAGCAGTTTCCAGGGGATGGGAGAGACCCAGTACTTC.

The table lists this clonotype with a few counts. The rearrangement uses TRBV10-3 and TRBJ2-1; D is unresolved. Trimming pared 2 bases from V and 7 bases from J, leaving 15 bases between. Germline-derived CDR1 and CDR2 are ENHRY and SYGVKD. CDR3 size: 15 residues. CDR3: CAISEANTPANEQFF. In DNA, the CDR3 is TGTGCCATCAGTGAGGCAAATACCCCCGCGAATGAGCAGTTCTTC.

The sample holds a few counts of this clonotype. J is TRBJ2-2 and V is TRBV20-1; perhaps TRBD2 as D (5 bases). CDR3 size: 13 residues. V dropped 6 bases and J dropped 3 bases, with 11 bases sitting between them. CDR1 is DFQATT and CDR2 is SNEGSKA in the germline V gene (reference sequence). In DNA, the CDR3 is TGCAGTGCCAGGAGGTGGGACACCGGGGAGCTGTTTTTT. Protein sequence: CSARRWDTGELFF.

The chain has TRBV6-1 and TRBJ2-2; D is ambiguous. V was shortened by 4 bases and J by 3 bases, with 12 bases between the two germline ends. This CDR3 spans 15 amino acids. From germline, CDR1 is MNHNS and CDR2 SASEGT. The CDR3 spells CASSVVFSDTGELFF. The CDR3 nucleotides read TGTGCCAGCAGTGTGGTGTTCTCGGACACCGGGGAGCTGTTTTTT.

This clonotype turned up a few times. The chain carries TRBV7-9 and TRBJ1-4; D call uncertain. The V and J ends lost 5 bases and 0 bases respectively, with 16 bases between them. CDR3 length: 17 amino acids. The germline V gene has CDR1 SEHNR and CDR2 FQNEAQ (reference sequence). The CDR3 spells CASSSDPLAATNEKLFF. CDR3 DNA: TGTGCCAGCAGCAGCGACCCCCTCGCTGCAACTAATGAAAAACTGTTTTTT.

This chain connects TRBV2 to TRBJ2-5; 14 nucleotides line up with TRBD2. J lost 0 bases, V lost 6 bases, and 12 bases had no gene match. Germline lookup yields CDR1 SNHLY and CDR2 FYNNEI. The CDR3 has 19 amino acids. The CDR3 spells CASRGVGLAGGRYQETQYF. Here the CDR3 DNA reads TGTGCCAGCAGAGGTGTTGGACTAGCGGGGGGCCGGTACCAAGAGACCCAGTACTTC.

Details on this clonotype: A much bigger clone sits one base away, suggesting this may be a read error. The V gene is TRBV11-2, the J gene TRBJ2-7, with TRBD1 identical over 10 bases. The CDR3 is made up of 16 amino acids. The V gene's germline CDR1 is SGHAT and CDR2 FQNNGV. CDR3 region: CAISIYRDRGFREQYF. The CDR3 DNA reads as TGTGCCATCAGCATATACCGGGACAGGGGTTTTCGGGAGCAGTACTTC.

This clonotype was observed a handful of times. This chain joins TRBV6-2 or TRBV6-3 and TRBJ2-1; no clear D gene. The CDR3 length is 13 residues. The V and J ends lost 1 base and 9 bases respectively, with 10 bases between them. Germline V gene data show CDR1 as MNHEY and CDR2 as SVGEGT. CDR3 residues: CASSYFRQSEQFF. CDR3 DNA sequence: TGTGCCAGCAGTTACTTTCGGCAAAGTGAGCAGTTCTTC.

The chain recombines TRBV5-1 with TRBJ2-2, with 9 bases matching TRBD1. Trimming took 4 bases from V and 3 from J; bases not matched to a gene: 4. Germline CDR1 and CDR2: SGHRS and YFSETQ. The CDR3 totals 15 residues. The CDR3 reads CASSIDRGDTGELFF. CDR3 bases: TGCGCCAGCAGCATCGACAGGGGGGACACCGGGGAGCTGTTTTTT.

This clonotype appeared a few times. CDR3: CASSLGTVALGANEKLFF. The CDR3 nucleotides are TGTGCCAGCAGCCTAGGGACAGTCGCGTTGGGAGCTAATGAAAAACTGTTTTTT. V gene TRBV11-1 combines with J gene TRBJ1-4; 7 bases are a match to TRBD1. Looked up from germline, CDR1 is SGHAT and CDR2 is FQDESV (reference sequence). V dropped 5 bases and J dropped 3; count of bases not matched to a gene: 15. The CDR3 spans 18 residues. The whole variable domain, remainder taken from reference TRBV11-1 and TRBJ1-4, is EAEVAQSPRYKITEKSQAVAFWCDPISGHATLYWYRQILGQGPELLVQFQDESVVDDSQLPKDRFSAERLKGVDSTLKIQPAELGDSAMYLCASSLGTVALGANEKLFFGSGTQLSVL.

Here the CDR3 reads CASSNGPLLEQYF. As DNA, the CDR3 is TGCGCCAGCAGCAACGGGCCCCTCCTCGAGCAGTACTTC. The chain recombines TRBV5-1 with TRBJ2-7; D is undetermined. Germline CDR1 reads SGHRS; CDR2 reads YFSETQ. V gave up 4 bases and J gave up 6 bases, with 14 bases separating them. The CDR3 sequence is 13 residues long. The whole variable domain, filled in from reference TRBV5-1 and TRBJ2-7, reads KAGVTQTPRYLIKTRGQQVTLSCSPISGHRSVSWYQQTPGQGLQFLFEYFSETQRNKGNFPGRFSGRQFSNSRSEMNVSTLELGDSALYLCASSNGPLLEQYFGPGTRLTVT.

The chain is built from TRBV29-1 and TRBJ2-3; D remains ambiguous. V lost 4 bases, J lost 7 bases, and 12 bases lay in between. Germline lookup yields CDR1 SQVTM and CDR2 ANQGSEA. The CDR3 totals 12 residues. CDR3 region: CSVAWTSYTQYF. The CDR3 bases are TGCAGCGTTGCCTGGACCTCCTATACGCAGTATTTT.

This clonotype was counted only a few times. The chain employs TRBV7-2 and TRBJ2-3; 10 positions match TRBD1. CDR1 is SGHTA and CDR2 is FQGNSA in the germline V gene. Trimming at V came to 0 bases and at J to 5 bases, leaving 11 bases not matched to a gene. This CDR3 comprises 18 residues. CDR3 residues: CASSLATGGRGLVDTQYF. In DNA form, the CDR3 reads TGTGCCAGCAGCTTAGCGACAGGGGGCCGGGGGTTGGTAGATACGCAGTATTTT.

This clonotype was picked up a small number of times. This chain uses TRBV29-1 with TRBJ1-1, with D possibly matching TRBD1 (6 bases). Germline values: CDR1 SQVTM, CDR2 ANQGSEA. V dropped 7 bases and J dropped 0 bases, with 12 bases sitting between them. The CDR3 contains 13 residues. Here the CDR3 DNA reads TGCAGCGGTGGACAGTCCCTGAACACTGAAGCTTTCTTT. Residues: CSGGQSLNTEAFF.

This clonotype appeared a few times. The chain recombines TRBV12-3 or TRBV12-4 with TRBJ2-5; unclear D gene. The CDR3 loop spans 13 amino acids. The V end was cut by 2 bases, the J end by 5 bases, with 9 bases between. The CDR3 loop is CASSLTQGETQYF. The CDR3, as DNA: TGTGCCAGCAGTTTAACGCAAGGCGAGACCCAGTACTTC.

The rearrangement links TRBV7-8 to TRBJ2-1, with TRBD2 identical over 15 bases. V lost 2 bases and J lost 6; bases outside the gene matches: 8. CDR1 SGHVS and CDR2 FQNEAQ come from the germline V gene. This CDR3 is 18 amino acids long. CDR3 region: CASSLFRTSGGAGNEQFF. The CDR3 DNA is TGTGCCAGCAGCTTATTCCGGACTAGCGGGGGGGCAGGCAATGAGCAGTTCTTC.

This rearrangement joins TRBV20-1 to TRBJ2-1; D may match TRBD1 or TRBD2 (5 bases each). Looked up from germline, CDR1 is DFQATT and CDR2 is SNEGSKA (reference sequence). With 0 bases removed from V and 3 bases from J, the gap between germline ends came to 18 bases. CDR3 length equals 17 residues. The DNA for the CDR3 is TGCAGTGCTAGAGAACGGCCGGCCGGGGCCATCTACAATGAGCAGTTCTTC. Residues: CSARERPAGAIYNEQFF.

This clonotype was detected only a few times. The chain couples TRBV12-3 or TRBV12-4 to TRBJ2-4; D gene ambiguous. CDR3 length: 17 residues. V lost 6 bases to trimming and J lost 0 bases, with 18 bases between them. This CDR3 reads CASSTPSGGVAKNIQYF. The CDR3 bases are TGTGCCAGCAGCACCCCCTCGGGCGGCGTAGCCAAAAACATTCAGTACTTC.

Written as DNA, the CDR3 is TGTGCCAGCAGCCCGCAGACTGTCAACACTGAAGCTTTCTTT. This codes for CASSPQTVNTEAFF. The rearrangement links TRBV7-2 to TRBJ1-1; D is unclear. This CDR3 contains 14 residues. Trimming took off 5 bases at V and 2 bases at J, with 12 bases between the two ends. CDR1 and CDR2 from the germline V gene are SGHTA and FQGNSA.

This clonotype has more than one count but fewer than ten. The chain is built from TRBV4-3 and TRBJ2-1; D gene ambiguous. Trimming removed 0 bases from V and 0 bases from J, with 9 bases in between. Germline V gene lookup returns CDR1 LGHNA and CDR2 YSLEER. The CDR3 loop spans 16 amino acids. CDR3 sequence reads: CASSQETRSSYNEQFF. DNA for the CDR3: TGCGCCAGCAGCCAAGAAACCAGGAGCTCCTACAATGAGCAGTTCTTC.